This TCR beta chain was documented in a study of CD8 T cells in Susac syndrome. CDR1 DFQATT and CDR2 SNEGSKA come from the germline V gene (reference sequence). The CDR3 contains 15 residues. Germline trimming cut 0 bases from V and 4 bases from J; bases unmatched to any gene: 7. Random hexamers were used to reverse transcribe the RNA input (roughly 0.5 to 1 ug). One entry per CDR3 protein results from TCRdb running MiXCR on the immunoSEQ multiplex PCR reads. The sample has about 250,000 distinct CDR3 sequences; around 95% are singletons. What was sequenced was CD4+ T cells from PBMCs. This clonotype was sampled from a human donor with multiple sclerosis. This rearrangement joins TRBV20-1 to TRBJ1-1; 8 bases are shared with TRBD1. CDR3 DNA: TGCAGTGCTAGAGATATAGGACAGGGCGCCACTGAAGCTTTCTTT. Translated: CSARDIGQGATEAFF.